Presented here are 3 T cell receptor beta chains from one specimen sequenced in a study of T cells in Graves' hyperthyroidism and ophthalmopathy. RNA transcripts yielded amplified TCR beta CDR3 regions. During a first-round RT-PCR of the TCR CDR3, the HTBI primer set was used. One entry per CDR3 protein results from TCRdb running MiXCR on the multiplex PCR reads. The sample yields 410,000 or so distinct CDR3 sequences, roughly 15% seen once. The specimen sequenced was blood. Receptors were obtained from a man aged 18 to 29 with Graves' ophthalmopathy.

Many counts were recorded for this clonotype. V usage is TRBV3-1 and J usage is TRBJ2-5, with 10 bases aligning to TRBD2. Germline V gene lookup returns CDR1 LGHDT and CDR2 YNNKEL (reference sequence). There are 16 residues in the CDR3. Germline trimming cut 3 bases from V and 3 bases from J; bases unmatched to any gene: 7. CDR3 in amino acids: CASSHRGLALKETQYF. Here the CDR3 DNA reads TGTGCCAGCAGCCATCGGGGACTAGCGCTTAAAGAGACCCAGTACTTC.

Notes on this clonotype: A read error may explain this, as a much larger clone is one base away. J is TRBJ2-5 and V is TRBV11-2, with 7 bases that match TRBD1. V was clipped by 5 bases and J by 5 bases; unmatched bases: 14. This CDR3 has 16 amino acids. CDR1 is SGHAT, CDR2 FQNNGV, per germline. The CDR3 here is CASSRGRQGQSETQYF. CDR3 nucleotide sequence: TGTGCCAGCAGCCGAGGGCGGCAGGGACAGTCGGAGACCCAGTACTTC.

The chain employs TRBV4-1 and TRBJ1-1; perhaps TRBD1 as D (6 bases). V lost 0 bases and J lost 1, with 12 bases in between. In germline, CDR1 is MGHRA, CDR2 YSYEKL. There are 16 residues in the CDR3. The CDR3 DNA follows: TGCGCCAGCAGCCAAGAATCGGGACATAAGAACACTGAAGCTTTCTTT. Amino acid sequence: CASSQESGHKNTEAFF.